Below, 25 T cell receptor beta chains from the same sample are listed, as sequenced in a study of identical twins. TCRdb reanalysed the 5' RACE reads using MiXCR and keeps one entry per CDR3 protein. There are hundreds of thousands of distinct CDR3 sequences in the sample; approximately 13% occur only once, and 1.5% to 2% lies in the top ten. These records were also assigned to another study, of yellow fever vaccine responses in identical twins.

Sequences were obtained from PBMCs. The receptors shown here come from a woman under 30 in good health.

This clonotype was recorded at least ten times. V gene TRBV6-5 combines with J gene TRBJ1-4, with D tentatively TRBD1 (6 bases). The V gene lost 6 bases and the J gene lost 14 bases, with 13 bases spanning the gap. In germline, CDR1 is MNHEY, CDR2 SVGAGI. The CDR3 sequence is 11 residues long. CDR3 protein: CASRQGNRLFF. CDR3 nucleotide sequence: TGTGCCAGCAGACAGGGAAATCGGCTGTTTTTT.

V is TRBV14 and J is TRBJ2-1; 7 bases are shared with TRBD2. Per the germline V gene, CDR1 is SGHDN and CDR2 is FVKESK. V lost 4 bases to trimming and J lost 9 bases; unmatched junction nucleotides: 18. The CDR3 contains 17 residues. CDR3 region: CASSPDGRGRPGGEQFF. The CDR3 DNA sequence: TGTGCCAGCAGCCCCGATGGGCGGGGCCGGCCGGGGGGTGAGCAGTTCTTC.

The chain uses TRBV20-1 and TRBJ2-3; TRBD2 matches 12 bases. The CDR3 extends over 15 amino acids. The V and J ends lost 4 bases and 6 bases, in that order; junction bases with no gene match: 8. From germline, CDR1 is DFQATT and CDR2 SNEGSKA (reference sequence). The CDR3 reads CSANPLAGGLDTQYF. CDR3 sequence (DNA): TGCAGTGCTAACCCTCTAGCGGGGGGGTTGGATACGCAGTATTTT.

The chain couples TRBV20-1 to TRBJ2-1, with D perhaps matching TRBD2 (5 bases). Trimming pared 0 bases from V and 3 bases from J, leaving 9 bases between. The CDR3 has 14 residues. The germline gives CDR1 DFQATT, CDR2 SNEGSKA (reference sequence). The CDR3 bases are TGCAGTGCTAGAGAACTAGATATCTACAATGAGCAGTTCTTC. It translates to CSARELDIYNEQFF.

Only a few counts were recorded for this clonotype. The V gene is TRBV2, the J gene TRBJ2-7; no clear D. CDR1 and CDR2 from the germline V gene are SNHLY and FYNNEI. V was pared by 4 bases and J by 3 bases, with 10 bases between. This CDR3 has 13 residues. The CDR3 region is CASSGRDDYEQYF. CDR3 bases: TGTGCCAGCAGTGGCCGCGACGACTACGAGCAGTACTTC. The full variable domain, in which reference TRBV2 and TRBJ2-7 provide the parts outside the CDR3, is EPEVTQTPSHQVTQMGQEVILRCVPISNHLYFYWYRQILGQKVEFLVSFYNNEISEKSEIFDDQFSVERPDGSNFTLKIRSTKLEDSAMYFCASSGRDDYEQYFGPGTRLTVT.

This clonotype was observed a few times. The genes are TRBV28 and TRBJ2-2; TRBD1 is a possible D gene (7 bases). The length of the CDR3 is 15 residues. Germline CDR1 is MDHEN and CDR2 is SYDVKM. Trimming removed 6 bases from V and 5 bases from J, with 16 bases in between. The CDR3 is CASRQQGRRTGELFF. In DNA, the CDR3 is TGTGCCAGCAGACAACAGGGGAGGAGGACCGGGGAGCTGTTTTTT.

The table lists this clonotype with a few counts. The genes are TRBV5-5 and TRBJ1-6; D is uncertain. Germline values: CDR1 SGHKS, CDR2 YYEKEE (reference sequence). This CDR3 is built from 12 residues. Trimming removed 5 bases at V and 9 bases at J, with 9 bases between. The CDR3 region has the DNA TGTGCCAGCAGTTCACAGATTTCACCCCTCCACTTT. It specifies CASSSQISPLHF.

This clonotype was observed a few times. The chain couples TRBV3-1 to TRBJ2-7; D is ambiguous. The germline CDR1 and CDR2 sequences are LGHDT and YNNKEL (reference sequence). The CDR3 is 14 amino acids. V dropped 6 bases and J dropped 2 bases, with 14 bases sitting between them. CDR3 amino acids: CASRGYGETYEQYF. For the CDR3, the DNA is TGTGCCAGCAGGGGCTACGGAGAGACCTACGAGCAGTACTTC.

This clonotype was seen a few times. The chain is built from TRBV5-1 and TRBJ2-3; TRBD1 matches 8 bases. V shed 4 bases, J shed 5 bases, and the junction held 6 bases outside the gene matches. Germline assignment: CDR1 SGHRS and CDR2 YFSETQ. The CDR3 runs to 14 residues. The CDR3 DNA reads TGCGCCAGCAGCGGAGGACAGGGCAGAGATACGCAGTATTTT. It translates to CASSGGQGRDTQYF. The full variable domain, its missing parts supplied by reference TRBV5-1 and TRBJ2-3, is KAGVTQTPRYLIKTRGQQVTLSCSPISGHRSVSWYQQTPGQGLQFLFEYFSETQRNKGNFPGRFSGRQFSNSRSEMNVSTLELGDSALYLCASSGGQGRDTQYFGPGTRLTVL.

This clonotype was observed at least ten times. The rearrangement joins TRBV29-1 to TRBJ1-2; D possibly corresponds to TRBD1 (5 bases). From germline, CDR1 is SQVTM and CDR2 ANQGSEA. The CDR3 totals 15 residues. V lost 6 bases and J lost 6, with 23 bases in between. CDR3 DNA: TGCAGCGTCACAGCTTCTGGGGGAAATGGGAATGGCTACACCTTC. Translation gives CSVTASGGNGNGYTF.

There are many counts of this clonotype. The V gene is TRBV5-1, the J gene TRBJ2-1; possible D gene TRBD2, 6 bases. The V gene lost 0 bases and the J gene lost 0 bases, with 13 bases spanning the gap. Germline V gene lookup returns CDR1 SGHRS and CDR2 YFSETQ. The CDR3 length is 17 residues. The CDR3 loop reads CASSLVSIGSSYNEQFF. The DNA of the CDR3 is TGCGCCAGCAGCTTGGTTAGTATCGGGAGCTCCTACAATGAGCAGTTCTTC.

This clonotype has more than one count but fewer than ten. The CDR3 here is CASGEDQGVNTEAFF. The CDR3 DNA is TGTGCTAGTGGGGAGGATCAGGGGGTGAACACTGAAGCTTTCTTT. The chain recombines TRBV12-5 with TRBJ1-1; the match to TRBD1 covers 7 bases. Losses at the gene ends were 6 bases for V and 0 bases for J; bases not matched to a gene: 7. This CDR3 comprises 15 residues. Germline V CDR1 and CDR2: LGHNT, FRNRAP.

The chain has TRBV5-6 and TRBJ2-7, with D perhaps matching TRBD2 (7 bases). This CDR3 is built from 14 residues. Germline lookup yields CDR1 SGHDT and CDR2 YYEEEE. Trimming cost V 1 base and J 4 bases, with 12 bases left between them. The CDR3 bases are TGTGCCAGCAGCTTGTGGGGGGGCTTGTACGAGCAGTACTTC. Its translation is CASSLWGGLYEQYF.

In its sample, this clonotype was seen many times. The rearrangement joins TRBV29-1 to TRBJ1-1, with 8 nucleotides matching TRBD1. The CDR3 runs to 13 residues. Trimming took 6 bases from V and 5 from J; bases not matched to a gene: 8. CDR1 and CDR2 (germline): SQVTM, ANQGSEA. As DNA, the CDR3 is TGCAGCGTCTCTTGGACAGGGCCTACTGAAGCTTTCTTT. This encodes CSVSWTGPTEAFF.

The CDR3 DNA sequence: TGTGCCAGCAGGCGTGAAGCTTTCTTT. This codes for CASRREAFF. The chain is built from TRBV3-1 and TRBJ1-1; D not resolved. V lost 6 bases and J 7 bases, leaving 3 bases between the germline ends. The CDR3 runs 9 residues. CDR1 is LGHDT, CDR2 YNNKEL, per germline (reference sequence).

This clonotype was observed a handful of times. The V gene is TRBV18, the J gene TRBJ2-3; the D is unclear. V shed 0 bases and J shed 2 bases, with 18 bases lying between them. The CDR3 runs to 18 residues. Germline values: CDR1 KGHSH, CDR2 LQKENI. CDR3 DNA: TGTGCCAGCTCACCACCGGGAAGCCGGAAGCCCATCACAGATACGCAGTATTTT. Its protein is CASSPPGSRKPITDTQYF.

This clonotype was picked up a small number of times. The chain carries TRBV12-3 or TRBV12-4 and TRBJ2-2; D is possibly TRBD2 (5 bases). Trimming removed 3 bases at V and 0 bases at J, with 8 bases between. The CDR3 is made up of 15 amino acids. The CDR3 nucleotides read TGTGCCAGCAGTTTTGGACTCACGAACACCGGGGAGCTGTTTTTT. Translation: CASSFGLTNTGELFF.

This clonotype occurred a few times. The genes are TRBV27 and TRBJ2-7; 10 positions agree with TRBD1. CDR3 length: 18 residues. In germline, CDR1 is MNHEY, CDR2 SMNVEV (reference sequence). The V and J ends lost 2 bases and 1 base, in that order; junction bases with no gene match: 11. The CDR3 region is CASSLKPPGQGYSYEQYF. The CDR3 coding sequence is TGTGCCAGCAGTTTAAAACCCCCGGGACAGGGGTATTCCTACGAGCAGTACTTC.

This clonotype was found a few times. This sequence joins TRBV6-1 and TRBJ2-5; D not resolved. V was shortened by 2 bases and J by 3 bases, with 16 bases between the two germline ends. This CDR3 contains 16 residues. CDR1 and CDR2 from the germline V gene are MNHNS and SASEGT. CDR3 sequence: CASSELATGSEETQYF. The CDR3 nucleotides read TGTGCCAGCAGTGAACTCGCCACCGGATCAGAAGAGACCCAGTACTTC.

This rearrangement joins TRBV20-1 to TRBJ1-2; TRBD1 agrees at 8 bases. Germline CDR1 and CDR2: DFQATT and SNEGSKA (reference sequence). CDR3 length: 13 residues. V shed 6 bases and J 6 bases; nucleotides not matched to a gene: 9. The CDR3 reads CSAEIQGAHGYTF. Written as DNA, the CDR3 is TGCAGTGCGGAAATTCAGGGGGCCCATGGCTACACCTTC.

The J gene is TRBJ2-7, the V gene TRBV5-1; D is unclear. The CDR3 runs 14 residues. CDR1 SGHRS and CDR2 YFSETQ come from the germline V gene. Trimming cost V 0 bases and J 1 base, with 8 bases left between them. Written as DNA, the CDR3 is TGCGCCAGCAGCTTGGCCCTAGGGTCCTACGAGCAGTACTTC. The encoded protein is CASSLALGSYEQYF.

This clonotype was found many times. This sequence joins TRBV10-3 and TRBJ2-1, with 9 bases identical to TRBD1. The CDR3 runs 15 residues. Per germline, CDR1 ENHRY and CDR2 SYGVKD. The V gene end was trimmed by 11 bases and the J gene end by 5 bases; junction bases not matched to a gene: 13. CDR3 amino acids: CALGGAGQGDNEQFF. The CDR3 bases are TGTGCCCTCGGTGGGGCGGGACAGGGAGACAATGAGCAGTTCTTC.

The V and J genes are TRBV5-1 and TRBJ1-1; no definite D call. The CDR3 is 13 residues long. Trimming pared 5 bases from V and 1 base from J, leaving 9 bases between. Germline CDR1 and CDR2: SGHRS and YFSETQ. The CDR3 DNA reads TGCGCCAGCAGGGTGCTCCGGAACACTGAAGCTTTCTTT. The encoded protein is CASRVLRNTEAFF.

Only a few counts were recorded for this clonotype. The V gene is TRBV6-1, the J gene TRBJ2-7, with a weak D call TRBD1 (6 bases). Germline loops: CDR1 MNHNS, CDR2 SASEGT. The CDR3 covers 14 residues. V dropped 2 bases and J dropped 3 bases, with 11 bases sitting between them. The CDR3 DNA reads TGTGCCAGCAGTGAAAGCAGGGGCCACTACGAGCAGTACTTC. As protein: CASSESRGHYEQYF.

The CDR3, as DNA: TGCAGCGTTGGATTAGGGGCGTGGAGCTCCTACAATGAGCAGTTCTTC. Translating gives CSVGLGAWSSYNEQFF. The chain joins TRBV29-1 to TRBJ2-1; possible D gene TRBD1, 5 bases. The V end lost 4 bases, the J end lost 0 bases, and 16 bases lay between the germline ends. The CDR3 totals 16 residues. Germline CDR1 SQVTM, CDR2 ANQGSEA.